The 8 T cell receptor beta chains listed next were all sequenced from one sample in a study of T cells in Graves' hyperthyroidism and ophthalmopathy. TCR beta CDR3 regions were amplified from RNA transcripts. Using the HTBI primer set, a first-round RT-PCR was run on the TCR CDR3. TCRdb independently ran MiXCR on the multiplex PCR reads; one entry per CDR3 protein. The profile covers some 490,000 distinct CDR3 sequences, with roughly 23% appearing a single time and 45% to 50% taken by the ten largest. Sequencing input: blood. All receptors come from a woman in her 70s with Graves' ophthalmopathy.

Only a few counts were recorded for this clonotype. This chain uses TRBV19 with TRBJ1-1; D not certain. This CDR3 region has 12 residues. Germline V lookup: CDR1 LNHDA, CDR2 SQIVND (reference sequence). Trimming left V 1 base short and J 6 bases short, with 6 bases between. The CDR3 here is CASSIGHAEAFF. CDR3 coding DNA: TGTGCCAGTAGTATAGGGCACGCTGAAGCTTTCTTT.

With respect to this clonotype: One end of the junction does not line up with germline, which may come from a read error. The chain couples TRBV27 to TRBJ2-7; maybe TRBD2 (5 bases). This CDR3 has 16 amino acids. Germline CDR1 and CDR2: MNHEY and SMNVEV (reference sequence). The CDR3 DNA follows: TGTGCCAACAGTCCCCAAGGACTCCGGAATACCTACGAGCAGTACTTC. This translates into CANSPQGLRNTYEQYF.

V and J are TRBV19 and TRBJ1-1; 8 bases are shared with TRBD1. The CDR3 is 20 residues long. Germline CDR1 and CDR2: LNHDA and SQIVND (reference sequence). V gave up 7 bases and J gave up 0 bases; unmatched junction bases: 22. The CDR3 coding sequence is TGTGCCAGTAAGGGGGAAGGGGACAGGTTTCAGGTCGTGGTGAACACTGAAGCTTTCTTT. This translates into CASKGEGDRFQVVVNTEAFF.

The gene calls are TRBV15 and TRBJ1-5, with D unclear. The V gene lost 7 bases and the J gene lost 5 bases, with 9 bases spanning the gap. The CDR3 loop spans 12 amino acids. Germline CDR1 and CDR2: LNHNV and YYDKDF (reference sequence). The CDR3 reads CATKWGDQPQHF. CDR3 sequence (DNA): TGTGCCACCAAGTGGGGAGATCAGCCCCAGCATTTT.

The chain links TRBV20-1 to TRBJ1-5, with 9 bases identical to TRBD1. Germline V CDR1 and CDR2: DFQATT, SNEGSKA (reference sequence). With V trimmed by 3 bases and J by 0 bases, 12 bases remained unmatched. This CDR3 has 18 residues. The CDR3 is CSARRGGQGPYSNQPQHF. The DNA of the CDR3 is TGCAGTGCTAGGAGGGGGGGACAGGGCCCCTATAGCAATCAGCCCCAGCATTTT.

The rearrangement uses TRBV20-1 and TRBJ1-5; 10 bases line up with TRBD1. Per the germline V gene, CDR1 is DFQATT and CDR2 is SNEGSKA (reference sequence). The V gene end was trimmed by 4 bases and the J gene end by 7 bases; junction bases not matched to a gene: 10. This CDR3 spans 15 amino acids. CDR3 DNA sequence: TGCAGTGCTATCCGGACAGGGGGTGTGGAACAGCCCCAGCATTTT. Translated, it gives CSAIRTGGVEQPQHF.

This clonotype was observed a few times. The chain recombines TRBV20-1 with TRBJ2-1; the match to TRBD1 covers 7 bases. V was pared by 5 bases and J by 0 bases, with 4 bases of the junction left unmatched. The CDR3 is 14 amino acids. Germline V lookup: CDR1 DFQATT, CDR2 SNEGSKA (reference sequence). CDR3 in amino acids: CSALGTASYNEQFF. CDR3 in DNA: TGCAGTGCTCTGGGGACAGCCTCCTACAATGAGCAGTTCTTC.

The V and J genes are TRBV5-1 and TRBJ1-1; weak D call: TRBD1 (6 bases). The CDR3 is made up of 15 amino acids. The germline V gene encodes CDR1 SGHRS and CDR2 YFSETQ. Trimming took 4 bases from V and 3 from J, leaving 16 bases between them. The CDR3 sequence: CASSPRGGPDTEAFF. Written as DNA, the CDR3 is TGCGCCAGCAGCCCGCGGGGGGGCCCGGACACTGAAGCTTTCTTT.